This TCR beta chain was sequenced in a study of T cell clones after liver transplantation. As concerns this clone: Its cognate antigen is unknown.

The CDR3 has 13 amino acids. The germline V and J ends were trimmed by 8 bases and 0 bases, with 8 bases remaining between them. Germline CDR1 is MNHEY and CDR2 is SVGAGI. The repertoire was sequenced with immunoSEQ multiplex PCR; TCRdb's copy has only in-frame clones and lacks some. The table records tens of thousands of clones, around 78% of them present only once. Whole-study findings and limits: The donor-reactive repertoire was only partly measurable in two subjects, lacking donor cells. These preliminary findings come from unstandardized post-transplant sampling times.

The input for sequencing was CD4+ T cells from blood, taken at the 22-month timepoint. The chain carries TRBV6-5 and TRBJ2-4, with TRBD1 as a possible D gene (6 bases). The sequence was collected from a human patient who received a liver transplant. Some T cells may possibly be graft donor cells. CDR3: CASRTVAKNIQYF. CDR3 nucleotides: TGTGCCAGCCGGACAGTAGCCAAAAACATTCAGTACTTC.